What follows describes a single TCR beta chain. Its antigen is undetermined. Sample barcodes and UMIs were carried by the TCR alpha and TCR beta cDNA libraries that 5'RACE generated with constant-segment primers. One entry per CDR3 protein results from TCRdb running MiXCR on the 5' RACE reads. Of fewer than 200,000 distinct CDR3 sequences listed, roughly 18% are singletons. This specimen belongs to a study of T-cell memory formation after mild COVID-19. Study context: Clusters were largely donor specific. Notes on the study in general: That cross-reactive memory joined was suggested by some responding clones appearing in pre-infection memory.

Germline trimming cut 0 bases from V and 3 bases from J; bases unmatched to any gene: 16. The germline gives CDR1 MGHRA, CDR2 YSYEKL. The CDR3 has 19 residues. The chain uses TRBV4-1 and TRBJ2-7, with TRBD2 identical over 8 bases. This TCR came from a young man who had mild COVID-19 (a few samples of this study predate the infection). Cell type and time point are not known. The sequenced sample was PBMCs or a T cell subset sorted from them (not recorded which). CDR3 in DNA: TGCGCCAGCAGCCAAGAGCCCCCCCAGGGAGCGGGGGTGAACTACGAGCAGTACGTC. It specifies CASSQEPPQGAGVNYEQYV.